This T cell receptor (beta chain) was sequenced for a study of T-cell memory formation after mild COVID-19 (dated by TCRdb to the early 2020s). Describing the broader study: TCR sequence clusters from the two donors were largely donor specific. The cohort was made up of two young adult volunteers, one female and one male, who were previously healthy. Longitudinal TCRalpha and TCRbeta repertoire sequencing tracked T-cell clones expanding and contracting after mild COVID-19 in two donors.

The CDR3 spans 15 residues, from the cysteine through the phenylalanine. Only the CDR3 part of the read is kept: 45 bases, read in frame from the first base. The germline V gene encodes CDR1 MNHEY and CDR2 SMNVEV (reference sequence). V is pruned by 2 bases and J by 6 bases, leaving 6 bases of the junction without a gene match. This clonotype was picked up a small number of times. It lacks a known antigen. Base qualities were left out, and no much larger clone turns up one base away. The sequencer was an Illumina NovaSeq 6000. TCRalpha and TCRbeta cDNA libraries were built by 5'RACE with constant-segment primers, adding sample barcodes and unique molecular identifiers. RNA was extracted from every sample with Trizol reagent. Amplification of the libraries took two PCR steps, and the second step added a second sample barcode plus Illumina TruSeq adapters. Sequencing of libraries was performed on an Illumina NovaSeq with 2 x 150 bp paired-end reads. In the original analysis: Demultiplexing of reads and collapsing into UMI-guided consensus sequences were performed with migec v1.2.7. Using mixcr v2.1.11, UMI consensuses were aligned to TRA and TRB V and J templates and then assembled into clonotypes. Expanded or contracted clonotypes were those called significant by both edgeR and NoisET, with noise models trained on biological replicates. edgeR calls used a false discovery rate-adjusted p below 0.01 and a log2 fold-change threshold of 1. PCA with hierarchical clustering of max-normalized trajectories of the 1000 most abundant clonotypes was used as exploratory dynamics analysis. Each responding clone was given a CD4 or CD8 phenotype based on the CD4+ and CD8+ repertoires, which had been sequenced separately. TCRdb itself trimmed the public reads at Q25 with fastp, ran MiXCR and retained productive beta chains. Entries that share a CDR3 protein sequence are merged under the most common genes and DNA. TCRdb's processing, not the authors' own work, is the source of the V and J calls. This sample comprises about 350,000 distinct CDR3 sequences, roughly 15% of them detected only once. The top ten constitute 22% of the sample.

Ficoll-Paque density gradient centrifugation was used to isolate PBMCs. Summary of the overall study and its limitations: Some responding clones were detected in pre-infection memory, suggesting pre-existing cross-reactive memory T cells joined the SARS-CoV-2 response. Clones contracting from day 15 to 85 had balanced CD4/CD8 phenotypes, while a second wave expanding from day 15 to 37 was biased towards CD4+. Whether the second-wave clones peaking on day 37 were SARS-CoV-2 specific was not confirmed. Contracting CD4+ clones were located mainly in the CM and EM memory subsets, whereas CD8+ clones were found to be enriched in EMRA. The study included only a couple of mild cases, and larger cohorts that include severe cases with pre-infection samples were judged to be necessary.

The sequence joins TRBV27 to TRBJ1-4; TRBD1 matches 7 bases in the middle. The source is a man aged 18 to 29 who had mild COVID-19 (a few samples of this study predate the infection). The sample titles of this study are shuffled in the database, so cell type and time point are left out; the donor was told from shared clones. Sample: PBMCs or a T cell subset sorted from them (not recorded which). CDR3 region: CASSLAAGGDEKLFF. The DNA reads as follows: TGTGCCAGCAGTTTAGCGGCAGGGGGAGATGAAAAACTGTTTTTT.